This T cell receptor (beta chain) emerged from a study of regulatory T cells in long-lasting Graves disease. This clonotype was observed many times. Per the germline V gene, CDR1 is SNHLY and CDR2 is FYNNEI. The CDR3 sequence is 15 residues long. The V end was cut by 2 bases, the J end by 2 bases, with 10 bases between. Building the TCR beta libraries relied on iRepertoire HTBI primers, and CDR3 regions underwent Arm-PCR. MiXCR was run by TCRdb on the multiplex PCR reads, yielding one entry per CDR3 protein. Of just over 600,000 distinct CDR3 sequences listed, approximately 15% were seen once; the top ten hold about 20%. As for time point: newly diagnosed GD, antithyroid drugs for less than 3 months. Making the TCR library involved RNA that had been extracted from PBMCs. In addition, the sample was reused for a study of T cells in Graves' hyperthyroidism and ophthalmopathy. That paper adds: RT-PCR in the first round (using the HTBI primer set) targeted the TCR CDR3.

The chain recombines TRBV2 with TRBJ2-1, with D hard to call. Sequenced material: peripheral blood mononuclear cells (PBMCs), taken at new diagnosis, from a patient treated with antithyroid drugs. The sequence was obtained from a woman in her 30s with Graves disease. The CDR3 is CASSENNEPYNEQFF. CDR3 DNA sequence: TGTGCCAGCAGTGAAAACAACGAACCCTACAATGAGCAGTTCTTC.